This T cell receptor beta chain was identified during a study of early T cells in non-severe SARS-CoV-2 infection. Looking at the study overall: Whole-blood bulk RNA, unsorted, was sequenced, and chains were unpaired.

Researchers attached unique molecular identifiers to individual cDNA molecules. TCRdb recomputed calls from the 5' RACE reads with MiXCR, one row per CDR3 protein. The table includes around 70,000 distinct CDR3 sequences, about 12% detected once. In germline, CDR1 is WNHNN, CDR2 SYGVQD (reference sequence). V lost 0 bases and J 3 bases, leaving 6 bases between the germline ends. CDR3 length: 13 residues. This clonotype was counted only a few times. Its antigen is currently unknown. Study-level points and caveats: Database matching using VDJdb favored anti-spike CD8 responses, with private and CD4 specificities left missing.

Sequenced sample: whole blood. The chain links TRBV10-1 to TRBJ2-7, with unresolved D. This sequence originates from an adult who was a healthcare worker with PCR-confirmed SARS-CoV-2 infection or an uninfected control (not recorded which). The CDR3 here is CASSESASYEQYF. The CDR3 DNA sequence: TGCGCCAGCAGTGAGTCGGCTAGCTACGAGCAGTACTTC.